The 13 T cell receptor beta chains listed next were all sequenced from one sample in a study of low-dose radiotherapy and immunotherapy resistance in tumors. Documented time point: before trial treatment. TRAV- and TRBV-specific primers primed first-strand cDNA, covering alpha and beta chains. A roughly 20-cycle PCR with a constant-region primer and V-primer adapter amplified TCRs. MiXCR, applied by TCRdb to the reads, yields one record per CDR3 protein. In the table there are roughly 54,000 distinct CDR3 sequences, under 30% of which are singletons. The specimen was PBMCs, collected before treatment. These receptor sequences come from a male donor with prostate cancer.

This clonotype was found many times. This chain uses TRBV28 with TRBJ1-2; D unclear. The V end was cut by 8 bases, the J end by 0 bases, with 19 bases between. Germline V gene lookup returns CDR1 MDHEN and CDR2 SYDVKM. The CDR3 loop spans 16 amino acids. This CDR3 reads CASSRYRTQTNYGYTF. DNA for the CDR3: TGTGCCAGCTCCCGCTATAGGACGCAGACTAACTATGGCTACACCTTC.

This clonotype was detected many times. V usage is TRBV28 and J usage is TRBJ2-1; D is ambiguous. CDR3 size: 12 residues. With 5 bases removed from V and 3 bases from J, the gap between germline ends came to 5 bases. The germline V gene encodes CDR1 MDHEN and CDR2 SYDVKM. The CDR3 spells CASSPGYNEQFF. The CDR3 DNA follows: TGTGCCAGCAGTCCAGGCTACAATGAGCAGTTCTTC.

The chain carries TRBV28 and TRBJ1-2; D is undetermined. The ends were cut back, 4 bases at V and 8 bases at J, with 11 bases in the middle. CDR1 and CDR2 (germline): MDHEN, SYDVKM. CDR3 length equals 12 residues. The CDR3 coding sequence is TGTGCCAGCAGTTCGTATGGTGTCGGCTACACCTTC. Protein product: CASSSYGVGYTF.

This clonotype was detected ten times or more. This chain links TRBV27 with TRBJ2-5; 10 bases are shared with TRBD2. V shed 6 bases and J 5 bases; nucleotides not matched to a gene: 3. Looked up from germline, CDR1 is MNHEY and CDR2 is SMNVEV (reference sequence). The CDR3 is 13 residues long. CDR3 loop: CASRLAGKETQYF. Written as DNA, the CDR3 is TGTGCCAGCAGACTAGCGGGAAAGGAGACCCAGTACTTC.

There are many counts of this clonotype. The CDR3 region has the DNA TGTGCCAGCAGCCAGGATATTTACGTCGGGACTAGGAATGGCTCCTACGAGCAGTACTTC. Translating it yields CASSQDIYVGTRNGSYEQYF. The chain joins TRBV4-2 to TRBJ2-7; 8 bases are shared with TRBD2. Germline V CDR1 and CDR2: LGHNA, YNFKEQ. V gave up 3 bases and J gave up 0 bases; unmatched junction bases: 19. The CDR3 runs 20 residues.

This clonotype was seen at least ten times. The J gene is TRBJ1-5, the V gene TRBV27; D ambiguous. The V end lost 3 bases, the J end lost 0 bases, and 6 bases lay between the germline ends. This CDR3 has 14 amino acids. Germline lookup yields CDR1 MNHEY and CDR2 SMNVEV (reference sequence). CDR3 sequence reads: CASSFLSSNQPQHF. DNA for the CDR3: TGTGCCAGCAGTTTCCTCTCTAGCAATCAGCCCCAGCATTTT.

This clonotype has a handful of counts. V is TRBV30 and J is TRBJ1-1; D may be TRBD1 (6 bases). In germline, CDR1 is GTSNPN, CDR2 SVGIG (reference sequence). The V end was cut by 7 bases, the J end by 5 bases, with 17 bases between. The CDR3 runs 13 residues. CDR3 nucleotide sequence: TGTGCCTACCAAGTGGGACAATGGACTGAAGCTTTCTTT. Protein sequence: CAYQVGQWTEAFF.

This clonotype showed up many times. The chain links TRBV28 to TRBJ2-7, with 9 bases matching TRBD2. The CDR3 totals 15 residues. Germline lookup yields CDR1 MDHEN and CDR2 SYDVKM. V shed 6 bases and J 5 bases; nucleotides not matched to a gene: 11. The CDR3, as DNA: TGTGCCAGCAGGCGGGGGGGCGGGGCGGGGAACGAGCAGTACTTC. It codes for CASRRGGGAGNEQYF.

This clonotype turned up a few times. The chain links TRBV28 to TRBJ2-7; D gene unclear. The ends were cut back, 4 bases at V and 1 base at J, with 11 bases in the middle. This CDR3 is 14 amino acids long. Germline-derived CDR1 and CDR2 are MDHEN and SYDVKM. CDR3 nucleotides: TGTGCCAGCAGTTGGGGATGGGGATCCTACGAGCAGTACTTC. Its protein product is CASSWGWGSYEQYF.

This clonotype was picked up many times. This rearrangement joins TRBV4-1 to TRBJ2-1; 13 bases align to TRBD2. The J segment lost 9 bases and the V segment lost 6 bases, leaving 5 bases of the junction unmatched. The CDR3 loop spans 14 amino acids. CDR1 is MGHRA, CDR2 YSYEKL, per germline. The CDR3 region is CASRLAGGPGEQFF. For the CDR3, the DNA is TGCGCCAGCAGACTAGCGGGAGGGCCGGGTGAGCAGTTCTTC.

In its sample, this clonotype was seen many times. The chain is built from TRBV6-4 and TRBJ2-1, with 9 bases fitting TRBD2. The germline CDR1 and CDR2 sequences are MRHNA and SNTAGT. The trim removed 3 bases at V and 9 bases at J, leaving 12 bases unmatched. The CDR3 is 16 amino acids. The CDR3 coding sequence is TGTGCCAGCAGTGAGACTAGCGGAGGTAGGGGGGCTGAGCAGTTCTTC. Protein sequence: CASSETSGGRGAEQFF.

This clonotype was detected ten times or more. The rearrangement uses TRBV5-1 and TRBJ1-5; D is ambiguous. The CDR3 length is 12 residues. V lost 4 bases, J lost 7 bases, and 9 bases lay in between. The V gene's germline CDR1 is SGHRS and CDR2 YFSETQ. The CDR3 region has the DNA TGCGCCAGCAGCCCAGATGGGCAGCCCCAGCATTTT. Translated, it gives CASSPDGQPQHF.

V gene TRBV28 combines with J gene TRBJ1-2, with unresolved D. Germline V gives CDR1 MDHEN, CDR2 SYDVKM. The CDR3 is 12 amino acids. V was shortened by 7 bases and J by 8 bases, with 14 bases between the two germline ends. CDR3 DNA sequence: TGTGCCAGCACCCCGACCTATAGCGGCTACACCTTC. Protein sequence: CASTPTYSGYTF.